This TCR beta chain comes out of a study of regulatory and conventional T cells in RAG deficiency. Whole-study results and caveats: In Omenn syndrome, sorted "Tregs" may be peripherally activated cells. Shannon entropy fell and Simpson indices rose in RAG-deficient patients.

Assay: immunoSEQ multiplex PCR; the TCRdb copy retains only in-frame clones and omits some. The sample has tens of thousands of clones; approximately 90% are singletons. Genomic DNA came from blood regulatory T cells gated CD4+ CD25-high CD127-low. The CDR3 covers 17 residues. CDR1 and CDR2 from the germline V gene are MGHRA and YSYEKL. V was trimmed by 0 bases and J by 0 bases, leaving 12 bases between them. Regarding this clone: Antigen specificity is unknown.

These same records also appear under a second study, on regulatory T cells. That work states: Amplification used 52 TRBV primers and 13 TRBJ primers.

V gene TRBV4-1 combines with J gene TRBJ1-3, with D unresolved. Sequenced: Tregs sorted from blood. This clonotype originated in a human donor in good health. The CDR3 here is CASSQEGRTVSGNTIYF. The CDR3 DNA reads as TGCGCCAGCAGCCAAGAAGGGCGGACGGTCTCTGGAAACACCATATATTTT.